This TCR beta chain was obtained from a study of T cells in Graves' hyperthyroidism and ophthalmopathy. Study-level points and caveats: Model output signaled ophthalmopathy a median approximately 6.2 months ahead of onset. Expanded thyroid clonotypes (above 0.001) were mostly also found in blood.

In the case of this clonotype: Its cognate antigen is unknown. This may stem from a read error, because a much larger clone lies one nucleotide away.

Participants, patients aged 18 to 65, had newly diagnosed hyperthyroidism with a duration under 2 months. Template material for amplifying TCR beta CDR3 regions consisted of RNA transcripts. Primed by the HTBI set, a first-round RT-PCR was run on the TCR CDR3. TCRdb processed the multiplex PCR reads anew with MiXCR; each CDR3 protein has one entry. The profile covers about 420,000 distinct CDR3 sequences, with more than 15% appearing a single time and roughly an eighth taken by the ten largest. CDR1 is SGHTA, CDR2 FQGNSA, per germline. The CDR3 extends over 15 amino acids. V was clipped by 3 bases and J by 14 bases; unmatched bases: 8.

The V call is TRBV7-2, the J call TRBJ2-1, with 15 bases lining up with TRBD2. The sequenced sample consisted of blood. The receptor was derived from a woman aged 18-29 years with Graves' hyperthyroidism. DNA for the CDR3: TGTGCCAGCAGCTTTGGAGGACTAGCGGGAGGGCCGAAGTTCTTC. This gives the protein CASSFGGLAGGPKFF. Using reference TRBV7-2 and TRBJ2-1 for the parts outside the CDR3, the full variable domain is GAGVSQSPSNKVTEKGKDVELRCDPISGHTALYWYRQSLGQGLEFLIYFQGNSAPDKSGLPSDRFSAERTGGSVSTLTIQRTQQEDSAVYLCASSFGGLAGGPKFFGPGTRLTVL.